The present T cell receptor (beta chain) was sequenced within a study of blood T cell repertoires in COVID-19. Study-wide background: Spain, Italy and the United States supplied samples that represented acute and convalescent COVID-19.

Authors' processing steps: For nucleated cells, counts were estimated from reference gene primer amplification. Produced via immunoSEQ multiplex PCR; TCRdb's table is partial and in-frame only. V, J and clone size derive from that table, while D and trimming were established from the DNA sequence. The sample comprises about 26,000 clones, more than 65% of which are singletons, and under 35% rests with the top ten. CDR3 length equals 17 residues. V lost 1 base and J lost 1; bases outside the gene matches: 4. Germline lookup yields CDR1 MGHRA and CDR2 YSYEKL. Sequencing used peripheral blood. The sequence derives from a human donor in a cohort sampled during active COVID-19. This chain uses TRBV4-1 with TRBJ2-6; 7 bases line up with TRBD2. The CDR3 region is CASSQGEGISGANVLTF. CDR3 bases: TGCGCCAGCAGCCAAGGGGAGGGTATATCTGGGGCCAACGTCCTGACTTTC.